This T cell receptor (beta chain) was retrieved from a study of blood T cell repertoires in COVID-19. Study details: Spain, Italy and the United States supplied samples that represented acute and convalescent COVID-19. T cells, B-cell-depleted T cells, or PBMCs provided the cDNA or gDNA that served as material.

TCRdb's copy holds only in-frame clones and misses some; the assay was immunoSEQ multiplex PCR. The table includes more than 350,000 clones, over 75% detected once. Resolution of symptoms, clearance, or two negative PCRs was present in recovered Cohort 3 donors. Notes on this clone: A read error may produce the germline difference seen at one junction end.

This CDR3 spans 11 amino acids. Germline CDR1 is SEHNR and CDR2 is FQNEAQ (reference sequence). This clonotype originated in a man between 18 and 29 years old who had recovered from COVID-19. The chain is built from TRBV7-9 and TRBJ2-1; tentative D call: TRBD1 (5 bases). Specimen: PBMCs or T cells enriched from blood (not recorded which). CDR3 DNA sequence: TGTGCCAGCAGCCCCACAAGGGGTTTGGTCTTC. Protein: CASSPTRGLVF.